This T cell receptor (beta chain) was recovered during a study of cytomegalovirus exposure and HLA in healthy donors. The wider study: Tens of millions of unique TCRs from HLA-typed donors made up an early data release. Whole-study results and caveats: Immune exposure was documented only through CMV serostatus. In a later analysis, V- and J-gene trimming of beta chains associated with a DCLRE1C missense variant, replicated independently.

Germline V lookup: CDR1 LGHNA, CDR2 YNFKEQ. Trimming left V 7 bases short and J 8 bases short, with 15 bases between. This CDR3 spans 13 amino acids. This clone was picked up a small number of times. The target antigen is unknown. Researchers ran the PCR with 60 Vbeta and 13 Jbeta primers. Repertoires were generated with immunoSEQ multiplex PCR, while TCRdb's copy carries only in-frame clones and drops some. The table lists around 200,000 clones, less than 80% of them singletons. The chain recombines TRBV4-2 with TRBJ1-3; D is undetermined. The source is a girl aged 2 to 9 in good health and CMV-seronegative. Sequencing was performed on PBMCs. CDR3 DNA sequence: TGTGCCAGCATCCCAGGCACCGGTGACACCATATATTTT. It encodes CASIPGTGDTIYF.